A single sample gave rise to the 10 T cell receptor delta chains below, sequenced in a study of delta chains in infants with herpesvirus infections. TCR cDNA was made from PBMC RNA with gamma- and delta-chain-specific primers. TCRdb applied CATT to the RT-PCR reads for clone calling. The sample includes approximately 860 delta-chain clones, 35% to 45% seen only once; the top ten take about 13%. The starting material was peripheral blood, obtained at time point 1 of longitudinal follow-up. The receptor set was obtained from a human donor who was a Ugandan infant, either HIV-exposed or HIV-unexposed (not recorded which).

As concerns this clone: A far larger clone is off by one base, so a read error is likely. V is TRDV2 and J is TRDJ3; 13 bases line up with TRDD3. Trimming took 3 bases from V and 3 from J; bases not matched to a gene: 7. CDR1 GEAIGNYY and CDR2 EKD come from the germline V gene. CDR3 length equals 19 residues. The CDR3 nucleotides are TGTGCCTGTGACTCCATACTGGGGGATACGGGCTGGGACACCCGACAGATGTTTTTC. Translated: CACDSILGDTGWDTRQMFF.

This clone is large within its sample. CDR3 in amino acids: CACDTLLGDSWDTRQMFF. The CDR3, as DNA: TGTGCCTGTGACACCCTACTGGGGGACTCCTGGGACACCCGACAGATGTTTTTC. This sequence joins TRDV2 and TRDJ3, with TRDD3 matching over 9 bases. J gave up 0 bases and V 0 bases, and 2 bases lay outside the gene matches. Germline CDR1 GEAIGNYY, CDR2 EKD. The CDR3 contains 18 residues.

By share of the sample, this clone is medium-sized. The CDR3, as DNA: TGTGCCTGTGACCTTACTGGGGGCTCCTGGGACACCCGACAGATGTTTTTC. Translating it yields CACDLTGGSWDTRQMFF. V gene TRDV2 combines with J gene TRDJ3, with 8 bases matching TRDD3. This CDR3 is 17 amino acids long. V shed 3 bases and J 0 bases; nucleotides not matched to a gene: 3. CDR1 and CDR2 (germline): GEAIGNYY, EKD.

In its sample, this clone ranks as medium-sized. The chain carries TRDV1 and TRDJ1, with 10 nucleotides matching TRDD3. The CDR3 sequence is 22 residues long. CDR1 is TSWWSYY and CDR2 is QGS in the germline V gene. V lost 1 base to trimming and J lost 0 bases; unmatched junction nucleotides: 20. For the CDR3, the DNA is TGTGCTCTTGGGGAACCTCTGATAGGTGGGGGATACCCACTGTCGTACACCGATAAACTCATCTTT. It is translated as CALGEPLIGGGYPLSYTDKLIF.

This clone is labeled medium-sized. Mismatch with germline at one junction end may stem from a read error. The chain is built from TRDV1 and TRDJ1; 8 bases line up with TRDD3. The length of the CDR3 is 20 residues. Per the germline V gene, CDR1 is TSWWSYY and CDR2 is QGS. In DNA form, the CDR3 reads TGTGCTCTTGGGAAACTCCCCCTCCGTACTGGGGGCTCCTCCACCGATAAACTCATCTTT. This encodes CALGKLPLRTGGSSTDKLIF.

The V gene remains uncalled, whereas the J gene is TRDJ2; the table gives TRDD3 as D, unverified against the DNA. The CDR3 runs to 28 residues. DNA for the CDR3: TGCAGTGGTATCAACGCAGAGTTCATGGGGAAGGTTTTTCGTAATGATGCCTGTGGTAGTGCTTTGACAGCACAACTCTTCTTT. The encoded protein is CSGINAEFMGKVFRNDACGSALTAQLFF.

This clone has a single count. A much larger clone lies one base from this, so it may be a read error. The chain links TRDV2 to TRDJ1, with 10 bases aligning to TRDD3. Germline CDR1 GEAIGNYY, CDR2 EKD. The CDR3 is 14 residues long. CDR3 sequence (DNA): TGTGCCTGTGACACCGTGGGGGATACCGATAAACCCATCTTT. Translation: CACDTVGDTDKPIF.

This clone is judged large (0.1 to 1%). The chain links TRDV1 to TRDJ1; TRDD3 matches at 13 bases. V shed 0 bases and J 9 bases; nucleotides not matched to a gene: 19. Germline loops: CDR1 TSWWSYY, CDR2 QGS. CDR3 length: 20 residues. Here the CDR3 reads CALGELKTSSLYWGIRQLIF. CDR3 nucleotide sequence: TGTGCTCTTGGGGAACTGAAGACTTCCTCCCTTTACTGGGGGATACGCCAACTCATCTTT.

CDR3 amino acids: CALGSPFVPYTGGSYTDKLIF. In DNA, the CDR3 is TGTGCTCTTGGGTCACCCTTCGTCCCCTATACTGGGGGATCCTACACCGATAAACTCATCTTT. This sequence joins TRDV1 and TRDJ1, with 10 bases matching TRDD3. Per germline, CDR1 TSWWSYY and CDR2 QGS. V dropped 5 bases and J dropped 0; count of bases not matched to a gene: 21. This CDR3 region has 21 residues.

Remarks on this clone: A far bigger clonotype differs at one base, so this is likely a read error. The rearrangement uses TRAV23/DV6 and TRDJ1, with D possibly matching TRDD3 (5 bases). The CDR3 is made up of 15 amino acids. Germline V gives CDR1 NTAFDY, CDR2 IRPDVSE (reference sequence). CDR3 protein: CAAGLSTGSTNKLIF. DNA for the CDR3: TGTGCCGCCGGCCTGTCGACTGGCTCCACCAATAAACTCATCTTT.